A selection of T cell receptor beta chains follows, all from one sample in a study of blood T cell repertoires in COVID-19. Method: immunoSEQ multiplex PCR; TCRdb's copy keeps in-frame clones and lacks some. The sample lists around 65,000 clones, approximately 86% occurring once. The sequenced material came from peripheral blood. Every receptor here comes from a man at least 80 years old with active COVID-19. Both conserved end residues are part of each CDR3. Each record gives: J gene, clone size, D gene, V gene, CDR3 DNA, CDR3 protein. The D gene is left open where the match is weak. Clone size is given for some rows only: seen once, a few or many times, or a class if the clone is expanded.

>TRBJ2-3|-|TRBD2|TRBV7-3
TGTGCCAGCAGCTCTGGACTAGAGATGGATACGCAGTATTTT
CASSSGLEMDTQYF
>TRBJ2-5|-|TRBD1|TRBV7-2
TGTGCCAGCAATAGGGGGCGCTTGGAGACCCAGTACTTC
CASNRGRLETQYF
>TRBJ2-6|-|TRBD1|TRBV5-1
TGCGCCAGCAGCTTGGGGCAGGGGGTCTCTGGGGCCAACGTCCTGACTTTC
CASSLGQGVSGANVLTF
>TRBJ1-6|-|-|TRBV15
TGTGCCACCAGAACGACAGATACTTTCTATAATTCACCCCTCCACTTT
CATRTTDTFYNSPLHF
>TRBJ1-2|-|-|TRBV27
TGTGCCAGCAGAACCCGGGGAATCCAATCCCTCTATGGCTACACCTTC
CASRTRGIQSLYGYTF
>TRBJ1-1|-|TRBD1|TRBV28
TGTGCCAGCATCTGGGCTCGGACAGGTCGTGCTTTCTTT
CASIWARTGRAFF
>TRBJ2-6|-|-|TRBV19
TGTGCCAGTAGTAAAACAGGGACTGGGGCCAACGTCCTGACTTTC
CASSKTGTGANVLTF
>TRBJ2-7|-|TRBD1|TRBV7-2
TGTGCCAGCAGCTTAGCCCAAGAGACAGGGCTACGAGAGCAGTACTTC
CASSLAQETGLREQYF
>TRBJ2-5|-|TRBD2|TRBV2
TGTGCCAGCAGTCGACTAGCGGGACAAGAGACCCAGTACTTC
CASSRLAGQETQYF
>TRBJ2-1|-|TRBD1|TRBV7-8
TGTGCCAGCAGCCGAGCCGGGACAGGGACCAATGAGCAGTTCTTC
CASSRAGTGTNEQFF
>TRBJ2-1|-|TRBD1|TRBV7-3
TGTGCCAGCAGCTCGACAGGGGGCGCGGGCAATGAGCAGTTCTTC
CASSSTGGAGNEQFF
>TRBJ1-5|-|-|TRBV30
TGTGCCTGGGACCAAGGAGGTAGTCAGCCCCAGCATTTT
CAWDQGGSQPQHF
>TRBJ2-5|-|-|TRBV10-3
TGTGCCATCAGTGATTCTGGGACTGGGCAAGAGACCCAGTACTTC
CAISDSGTGQETQYF
>TRBJ2-4|-|TRBD1|TRBV6-5
TGTGCCAGCAGATTGACAGGGGGCAAAAACATTCAGTACTTC
CASRLTGGKNIQYF
>TRBJ1-2|-|-|TRBV4-3
TGCGCCAGCAGCCAAGATGGGGGCGCGGACTATGGCTACACCTTC
CASSQDGGADYGYTF
>TRBJ2-3|-|TRBD2|TRBV7-2
TGTGCCAGCAGCTCCGGACTAGCGGCCGACTTCACAGATACGCAGTATTTT
CASSSGLAADFTDTQYF
>TRBJ2-1|once|-|TRBV19
TGTGCCAGTAAGGAGGTCAGTCGACACACCAAGAGGAATGAGCAGTTCTTC
CASKEVSRHTKRNEQFF
>TRBJ2-1|-|TRBD2|TRBV2
TGTGCCAGCGTCGGACTAGCAACTTCGGATGAGCAGTTCTTC
CASVGLATSDEQFF
>TRBJ1-5|-|-|TRBV11-2
TGTGCCAGCGGGGGGTCGGGTGATCAGCCCCAGCATTTT
CASGGSGDQPQHF
>TRBJ1-1|-|-|TRBV7-2
TGTGCCAGCAGCCCCATAAGACAAAAAGTGAACACTGAAGCTTTCTTT
CASSPIRQKVNTEAFF
>TRBJ2-1|once|-|TRBV7-9
TGTGCCAGCAGCTCCGGACACATAGCTCGCAATGAGCAGTTCTTC
CASSSGHIARNEQFF
>TRBJ2-7|-|-|TRBV29-1
TGCAGCGTCGCGCATCAGGGGTACGAGCAGTACTTC
CSVAHQGYEQYF
>TRBJ1-1|-|-|TRBV5-1
TGCGCCAGCAGCCCAGGATTAGGAGGGACTGAAGCTTTCTTT
CASSPGLGGTEAFF
>TRBJ2-6|once|-|TRBV19
TGTGCCAGTAGTAACAAACCTGGGCCTGGGGCCAACGTCCTGACTTTC
CASSNKPGPGANVLTF
>TRBJ2-1|-|TRBD1|TRBV7-3
TGTGCCAGCAGCCTAGACAGGGGAAATGAGCAGTTCTTC
CASSLDRGNEQFF
>TRBJ1-4|once|TRBD1|TRBV14
TGTGCCAGCAGCCAGTACAGGGGGAGGAATGAAAAACTGTTTTTT
CASSQYRGRNEKLFF
>TRBJ1-2|-|-|TRBV2
TGTGCCAGCAGTGAAGTGGCAGGTCAAAACTATGGCTACACCTTC
CASSEVAGQNYGYTF
>TRBJ2-7|-|TRBD2|TRBV6-5
TGTGCCAGCAGCCGAAAAGCGGGAGGGCCTGGCGAGCAGTACTTC
CASSRKAGGPGEQYF
>TRBJ1-2|-|TRBD1|TRBV5-1
TGCGCCAGCAGCTTGGAGGGACAGGGGGCGCGGGGCTACACCTTC
CASSLEGQGARGYTF
>TRBJ2-3|few|TRBD2|TRBV5-5
TGTGCCAGCAGCTTGGTTGGCGGGGGACGCACAGATACGCAGTATTTT
CASSLVGGGRTDTQYF
>TRBJ2-5|-|TRBD2|TRBV5-1
TGCGCCAGCAGAGGGCGGGAGGGCCAGGAGACCCAGTACTTC
CASRGREGQETQYF
>TRBJ2-3|-|-|TRBV4-3
TGCGCCAGCAGCCAAGAGGCCCTTACGAATACGCAGTATTTT
CASSQEALTNTQYF
>TRBJ1-6|-|-|TRBV7-2
TGTGCCAGCAGCTTAGCTTGGACAGATAATTCACCCCTCCACTTT
CASSLAWTDNSPLHF
>TRBJ1-5|-|-|TRBV28
TGTGCCAGCAGTCAAGGACAGCGTCTCAATCAGCCCCAGCATTTT
CASSQGQRLNQPQHF
>TRBJ2-1|-|-|TRBV7-2
TGTGCCAGCAGGCCCGGCGGGTCCTACAATGAGCAGTTCTTC
CASRPGGSYNEQFF
>TRBJ1-1|-|-|TRBV28
TGTGCCAGCAGTTTAGTTAGTCCGGGAAGAGCTTTCTTT
CASSLVSPGRAFF
>TRBJ2-3|-|-|TRBV11-2
TGTGCCAGCAGCTTGGTTCCACTAAGCACAGATACGCAGTATTTT
CASSLVPLSTDTQYF
>TRBJ2-2|-|-|TRBV28
TGTGCCACCCAGACAGAACACACCGGGGAGCTGTTTTTT
CATQTEHTGELFF
>TRBJ2-1|once|-|TRBV24-1
TGTGCCACCAGCGACCGGGGTGAGCAGTTCTTC
CATSDRGEQFF
>TRBJ2-5|-|-|TRBV6-5
TGTGCCAGCAGAGGACAGTTAATGGAGACCCAGTACTTC
CASRGQLMETQYF
>TRBJ2-1|-|TRBD2|TRBV7-9
TGTGCCAGCAGCCCCCGGGCCGGGGGGGCCAATGAGCAGTTCTTC
CASSPRAGGANEQFF
>TRBJ1-2|-|-|TRBV27
TGTGCCAGCAGTTTAGGTGGTCAGGTACCTAACTATGGCTACACCTTC
CASSLGGQVPNYGYTF
>TRBJ2-3|-|TRBD2|TRBV6-2/TRBV6-3
TGTGCCAGCAGCGAAAGAGGACTAGCGGGACGCACAGATACGCAGTATTTT
CASSERGLAGRTDTQYF
>TRBJ2-5|-|TRBD1|TRBV9
TGTGCCAGCAGCGGGACAGGGTGGGGGGAGACCCAGTACTTC
CASSGTGWGETQYF
>TRBJ2-1|-|TRBD1|TRBV7-2
TGTGCCAGCAGCTCAGGACAGGGGGTCGAAAGCTCCTACAATGAGCAGTTCTTC
CASSSGQGVESSYNEQFF
>TRBJ2-3|-|-|TRBV29-1
TGCAGCGTTGGGCCAGATACGCAGTATTTT
CSVGPDTQYF